Included here is one TCR beta chain sequence, with context. Here immunoSEQ multiplex PCR was the method, and the copy in TCRdb shows in-frame clones only, minus some. The sample lists 170,000 or so clones, around 90% seen once, with just over 1.4% in the top ten. This sample stems from a study of control samples from healthy donors and cancer patients. The CDR3 is made up of 17 amino acids. V was clipped by 2 bases and J by 2 bases, with 19 bases between them. The germline V gene has CDR1 KGHSH and CDR2 LQKENI. Sequenced: blood. This clonotype originated in a woman aged 50 to 65 in good health. V gene TRBV18 combines with J gene TRBJ2-7; D might be TRBD1 (5 bases). CDR3 nucleotide sequence: TGTGCCAGCTCACCAGAAACGACGCGGACACCTGCCTACGAGCAGTACTTC. It yields the protein CASSPETTRTPAYEQYF.